This entry features one T cell receptor beta chain sequence. The germline gene is not matched at one end of the junction; a read error may be the cause. These data originate in a study of cytomegalovirus exposure and HLA in healthy donors. This CDR3 has 17 residues. The germline gives CDR1 MGHRA, CDR2 YSYEKL. PCR amplification relied on 60 Vbeta primers (plus 13 Jbeta primers). The assay was immunoSEQ multiplex PCR, and TCRdb's table has in-frame clones only and misses some. The sample carries about 86,000 clones, 78% recorded once. The J gene is TRBJ2-3, the V gene TRBV4-1, with TRBD2 identical over 14 bases. The source material was PBMCs. The sequence derives from a male donor in good health and CMV-seropositive. The CDR3 coding sequence is TGCGCCAGCAGGCAAGGAGGACTAGCGGGAGGATCGGATACGCAGTATTTT. Translated: CASRQGGLAGGSDTQYF.